These T cell receptor beta chains were read from a single sample in a study of CD8 T cells in Susac syndrome. TCRdb analysed the immunoSEQ multiplex PCR reads with MiXCR anew, one entry per CDR3 protein. The data contain approximately 83,000 distinct CDR3 sequences, about 94% of them singletons. Sequencing input: CD8+ T cells from PBMCs. These receptors were collected from a human donor with Susac syndrome. The CDR3 runs from the conserved cysteine through the conserved F or W. The D gene is left open where the match is weak. Size is omitted from some rows. Given values are once, few, many or a class for expanded clones.

TRBJ1-1,TRBV6-5,.,.,CASSYSEQIEAFF,TGTGCCAGCAGTTACTCAGAGCAGATTGAAGCTTTCTTT
TRBJ1-1,TRBV7-9,.,TRBD1,CASSLAGTVTEAFF,TGTGCCAGCAGCTTAGCCGGGACAGTCACTGAAGCTTTCTTT
TRBJ1-1,TRBV2,.,TRBD1,CASSPLGTGDRAFF,TGTGCCAGCAGCCCGTTAGGGACAGGGGATCGAGCTTTCTTT
TRBJ2-2,TRBV7-9,few,.,CASSRTGELFF,TGTGCCAGCAGCCGCACCGGGGAGCTGTTTTTT
TRBJ2-7,TRBV7-6,few,TRBD2,CASTTSATSYEQYF,TGTGCCAGCACGACTAGCGCGACCTCCTACGAGCAGTACTTC
TRBJ1-2,TRBV7-9,.,.,CASNVYTF,TGTGCCAGCAACGTCTACACCTTC
TRBJ2-2,TRBV7-9,.,.,CASIPGPQVTGELFF,TGTGCCAGCATCCCGGGTCCGCAGGTCACCGGGGAGCTGTTTTTT
TRBJ2-5,TRBV7-8,.,TRBD2,CASSLLGGGTQETQYF,TGTGCCAGCAGCTTATTGGGCGGGGGGACCCAAGAGACCCAGTACTTC
TRBJ2-7,TRBV7-9,.,.,CASSLVLYEQYF,TGTGCCAGCAGCTTAGTACTATACGAGCAGTACTTC
TRBJ1-2,TRBV7-9,.,.,CASSSRDTLINYGYTF,TGTGCCAGCAGCTCCCGGGACACTCTAATAAACTATGGCTACACCTTC
TRBJ2-7,TRBV4-3,.,TRBD2,CASSQGLAGKNEQYF,TGCGCCAGCAGCCAAGGACTAGCGGGAAAGAACGAGCAGTACTTC
TRBJ1-2,TRBV7-9,.,TRBD1,CASSRISVDREDGYTF,TGTGCCAGCAGCCGAATTTCTGTGGACAGGGAAGATGGCTACACCTTC
TRBJ2-1,TRBV13,.,TRBD2,CASSFNGGWNEQFF,TGTGCCAGCAGCTTTAACGGGGGGTGGAATGAGCAGTTCTTC
TRBJ2-1,TRBV3-1,.,.,CASSQDSGNEQFF,TGTGCCAGCAGCCAAGATTCGGGGAATGAGCAGTTCTTC
TRBJ2-7,TRBV30,.,TRBD2,CAWSGVSPGGQYF,TGTGCCTGGAGTGGAGTGAGTCCGGGGGGGCAGTACTTC
TRBJ2-1,TRBV2,.,.,CASSESGTATAKYNEQFF,TGTGCCAGCAGTGAATCTGGTACGGCGACAGCGAAATACAATGAGCAGTTCTTC
TRBJ2-2,TRBV29-1,.,TRBD2,CSVRALAGGLVNTGELFF,TGCAGCGTCCGAGCCCTAGCGGGAGGGTTGGTGAACACCGGGGAGCTGTTTTTT
TRBJ1-1,TRBV5-6,.,.,CASSPPMRGDGTEAFF,TGTGCCAGCAGCCCACCAATGAGGGGAGATGGCACTGAAGCTTTCTTT
TRBJ2-1,TRBV3-1,.,TRBD2,CASSQSGTSGGSSYNEQFF,TGTGCCAGCAGCCAAAGTGGGACTAGCGGGGGTAGCTCCTACAATGAGCAGTTCTTC
TRBJ1-6,TRBV30,.,TRBD1,CAWSVHGPGGNSPLHF,TGTGCCTGGAGTGTACACGGACCAGGGGGGAATTCACCCCTCCACTTT
TRBJ2-2,TRBV7-9,.,.,CASSSRQINTGELFF,TGTGCCAGCAGCTCGCGACAGATTAACACCGGGGAGCTGTTTTTT
TRBJ2-7,TRBV27,.,TRBD1,CASSGWTGPSYEQYF,TGTGCCAGCAGTGGGTGGACAGGGCCCTCCTACGAGCAGTACTTC
TRBJ2-7,TRBV4-3,once,.,CASSQDRGGSYEQYF,TGCGCCAGCAGCCAAGATCGGGGAGGTTCCTACGAGCAGTACTTC
TRBJ2-2,TRBV3-1,.,.,CASSQEVAGPPGELFF,TGTGCCAGCAGCCAAGAAGTTGCTGGCCCCCCCGGGGAGCTGTTTTTT
TRBJ2-3,TRBV18,.,.,CASSQGSGPGTDTQYF,TGTGCCAGCTCACAGGGATCGGGCCCTGGCACAGATACGCAGTATTTT